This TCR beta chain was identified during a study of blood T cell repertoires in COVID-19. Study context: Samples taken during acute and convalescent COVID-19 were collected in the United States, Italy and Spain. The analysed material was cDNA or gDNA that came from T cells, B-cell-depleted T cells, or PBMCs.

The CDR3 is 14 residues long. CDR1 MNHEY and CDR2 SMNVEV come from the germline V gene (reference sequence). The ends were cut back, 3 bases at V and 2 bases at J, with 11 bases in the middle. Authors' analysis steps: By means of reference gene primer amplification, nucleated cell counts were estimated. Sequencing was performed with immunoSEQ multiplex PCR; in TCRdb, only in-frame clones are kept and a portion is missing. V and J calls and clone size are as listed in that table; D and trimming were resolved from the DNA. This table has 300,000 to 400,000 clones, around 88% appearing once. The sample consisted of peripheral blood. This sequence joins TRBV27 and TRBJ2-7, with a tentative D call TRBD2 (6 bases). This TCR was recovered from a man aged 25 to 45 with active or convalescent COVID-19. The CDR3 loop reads CASSFGGGTYEQYF. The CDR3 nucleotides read TGTGCCAGCAGTTTCGGGGGAGGTACCTACGAGCAGTACTTC.